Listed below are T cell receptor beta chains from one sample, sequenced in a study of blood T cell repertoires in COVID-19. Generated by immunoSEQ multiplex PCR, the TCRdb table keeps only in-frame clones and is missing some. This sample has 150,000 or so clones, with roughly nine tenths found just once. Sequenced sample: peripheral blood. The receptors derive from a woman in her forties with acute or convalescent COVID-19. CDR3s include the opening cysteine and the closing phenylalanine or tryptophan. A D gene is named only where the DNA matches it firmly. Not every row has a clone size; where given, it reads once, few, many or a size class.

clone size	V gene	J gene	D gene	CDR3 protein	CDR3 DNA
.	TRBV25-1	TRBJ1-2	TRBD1	CASSPLDRSGYGYTF	TGTGCCAGCAGTCCCCTGGACAGGTCCGGCTATGGCTACACCTTC
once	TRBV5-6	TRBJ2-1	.	CASSNEIDLEQFF	TGTGCCAGCAGCAATGAAATTGACTTAGAGCAGTTCTTC
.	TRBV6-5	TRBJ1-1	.	CASRRQVARNTEAFF	TGTGCCAGCAGGCGACAGGTTGCGAGGAACACTGAAGCTTTCTTT
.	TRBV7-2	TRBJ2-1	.	CASSGGPGNEQFF	TGTGCCAGCAGCGGGGGCCCGGGGAATGAGCAGTTCTTC
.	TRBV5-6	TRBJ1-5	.	CASSLGSGGSQPQHF	TGTGCCAGCAGCTTGGGTTCTGGGGGGAGTCAGCCCCAGCATTTT
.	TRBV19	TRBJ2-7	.	CASSIGGVLVPYEQYF	TGTGCCAGTAGTATAGGGGGGGTCTTAGTTCCCTACGAGCAGTACTTC
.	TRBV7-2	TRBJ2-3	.	CASSFPSSLKDTDTQYF	TGTGCCAGCAGTTTTCCTTCTAGCCTGAAAGACACAGATACGCAGTATTTT
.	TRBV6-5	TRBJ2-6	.	CASSYSSDSGANVLTF	TGTGCCAGCAGTTACTCTTCAGACTCTGGGGCCAACGTCCTGACTTTC
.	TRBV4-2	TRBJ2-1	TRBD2	CASSQDGTSDEQFF	TGTGCCAGCAGCCAAGATGGCACTAGCGATGAGCAGTTCTTC
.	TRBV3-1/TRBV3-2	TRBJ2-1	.	CATEGEGRVNEQFF	TGTGCCACTGAGGGGGAGGGCCGAGTCAATGAGCAGTTCTTC
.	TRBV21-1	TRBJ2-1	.	CASSGLAGIYNEQFF	TGTGCCAGCAGCGGACTAGCGGGGATTTACAATGAGCAGTTCTTC
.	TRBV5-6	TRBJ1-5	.	CASSGRGGQPQHF	TGTGCCAGCAGCGGCCGGGGGGGTCAGCCCCAGCATTTT
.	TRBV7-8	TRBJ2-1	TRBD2	CASSLVLGASGSYNEQFF	TGTGCCAGCAGCTTAGTTTTAGGAGCTAGCGGGTCCTACAATGAGCAGTTCTTC
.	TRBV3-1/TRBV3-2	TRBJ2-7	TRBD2	CASSPGGIHEQYF	TGTGCCAGCAGCCCGGGAGGGATCCACGAGCAGTACTTC
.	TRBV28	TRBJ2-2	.	CASSLYIDRTTSGELFF	TGTGCCAGCAGTTTGTACATCGACAGGACCACATCCGGGGAGCTGTTTTTT
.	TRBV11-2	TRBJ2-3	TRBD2	CASSLEGLREVVLFADTQYF	TGTGCCAGCAGCTTAGAGGGTCTGCGGGAGGTCGTTCTTTTTGCAGATACGCAGTATTTT
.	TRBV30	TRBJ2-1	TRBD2	CAWSPAGGPSYNEQFF	TGTGCCTGGAGTCCAGCGGGAGGGCCCTCCTACAATGAGCAGTTCTTC
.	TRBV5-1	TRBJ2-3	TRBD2	CASSLELAGGQGTDTQYF	TGCGCCAGCAGCTTGGAACTAGCGGGGGGGCAGGGCACAGATACGCAGTATTTT
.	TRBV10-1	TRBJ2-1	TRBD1	CASSPDRVGEQFF	TGCGCCAGCAGTCCGGACAGGGTAGGTGAGCAGTTCTTC
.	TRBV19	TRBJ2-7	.	CASSIQGGPYEQYF	TGTGCCAGTAGTATTCAAGGGGGACCCTACGAGCAGTACTTC
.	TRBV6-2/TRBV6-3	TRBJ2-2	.	CASSLPGHRNTGELFF	TGTGCCAGCAGTTTACCGGGACATAGGAACACCGGGGAGCTGTTTTTT
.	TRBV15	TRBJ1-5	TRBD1	CATSSEDRGGQPQHF	TGTGCCACCAGCAGTGAGGACAGGGGTGGACAGCCCCAGCATTTT
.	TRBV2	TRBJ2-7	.	CASRKQDYEQYF	TGTGCCAGCAGAAAACAAGACTACGAGCAGTACTTC
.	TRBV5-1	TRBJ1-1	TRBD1	CASSPGQGVVNTEAFF	TGCGCCAGCAGCCCGGGACAGGGGGTAGTGAACACTGAAGCTTTCTTT
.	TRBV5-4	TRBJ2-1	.	CASSLGTATYNEQFF	TGTGCCAGCAGCTTGGGGACAGCGACCTACAATGAGCAGTTCTTC
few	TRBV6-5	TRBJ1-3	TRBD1	CASTATGQGRNTIYF	TGTGCCAGCACAGCGACGGGACAGGGAAGAAACACCATATATTTT
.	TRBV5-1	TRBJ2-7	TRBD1	CASSTGTGSYEQYF	TGCGCCAGCAGTACTGGGACAGGGTCGTACGAGCAGTACTTC